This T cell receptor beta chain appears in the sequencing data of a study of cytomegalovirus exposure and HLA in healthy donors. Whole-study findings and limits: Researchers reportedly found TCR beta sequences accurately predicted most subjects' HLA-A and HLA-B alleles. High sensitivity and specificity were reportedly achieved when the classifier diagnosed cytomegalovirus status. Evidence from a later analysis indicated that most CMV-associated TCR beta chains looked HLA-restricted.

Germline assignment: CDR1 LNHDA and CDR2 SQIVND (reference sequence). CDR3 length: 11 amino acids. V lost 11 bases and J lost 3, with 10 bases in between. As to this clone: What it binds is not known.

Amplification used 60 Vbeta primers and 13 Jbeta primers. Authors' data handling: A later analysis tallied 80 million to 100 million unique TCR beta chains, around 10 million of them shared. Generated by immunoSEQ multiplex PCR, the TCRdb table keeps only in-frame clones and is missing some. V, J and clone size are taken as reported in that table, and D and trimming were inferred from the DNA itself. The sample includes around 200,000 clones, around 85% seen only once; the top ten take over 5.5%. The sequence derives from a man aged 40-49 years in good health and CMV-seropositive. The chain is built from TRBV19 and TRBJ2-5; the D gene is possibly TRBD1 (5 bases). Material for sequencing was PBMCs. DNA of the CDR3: TGTGCCGACCCAGGGAAAGAGACCCAGTACTTC. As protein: CADPGKETQYF.